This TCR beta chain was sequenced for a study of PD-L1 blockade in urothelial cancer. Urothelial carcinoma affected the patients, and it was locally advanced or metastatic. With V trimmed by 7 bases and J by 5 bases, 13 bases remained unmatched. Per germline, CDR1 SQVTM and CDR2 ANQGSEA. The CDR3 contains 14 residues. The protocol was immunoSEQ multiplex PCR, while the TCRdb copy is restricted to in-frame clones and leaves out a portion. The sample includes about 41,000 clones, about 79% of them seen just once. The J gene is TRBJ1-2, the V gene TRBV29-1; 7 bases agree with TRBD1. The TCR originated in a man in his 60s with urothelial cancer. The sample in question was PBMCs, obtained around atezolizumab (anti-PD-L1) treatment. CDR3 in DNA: TGCAGCGCTACGACAGGGACGGGCAATTATGGCTACACCTTC. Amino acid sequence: CSATTGTGNYGYTF.